These T cell receptor beta chains were read from a single sample in a study of T cell repertoires in cytomegalovirus infection. These receptors have no identified antigens. Using its own MiXCR run on the reads, TCRdb lists one record per CDR3 protein. The repertoire has about half a million distinct CDR3 sequences, roughly a third of them found once; the top ten carry 15% to 20%. The material sequenced was cultured PBMCs, taken from culture after CMV antigen stimulation. Every receptor here comes from a human donor in good health (CMV status not recorded). Some clones in this sample may be carry-over from other donors' samples. Both conserved end residues are part of each CDR3. Fields, in order: CDR3 DNA, CDR3 protein, J gene, V gene, clone size, D gene, CDR3 length. D genes are given only for firm matches. Clone size is given for some rows only: seen once, a few or many times, or a class if the clone is expanded.

cdr3_nt: TGCGCCAGCAGCCGCCCGGGACAGGGGGCGGGTTACGAGCAGTACTTC
cdr3_aa: CASSRPGQGAGYEQYF
j_call: TRBJ2-7
v_call: TRBV5-1
clone_size: NA
d_call: TRBD1
cdr3_length: 16

cdr3_nt: TGTGCCACCACTGAGGACAGCAGCAATCAGCCCCAGCATTTT
cdr3_aa: CATTEDSSNQPQHF
j_call: TRBJ1-5
v_call: TRBV10-3
clone_size: few
d_call: NA
cdr3_length: 14

cdr3_nt: TGTGCCATCAGCCCTAGCGGGCCCACGGATGAGCAGTTCTTC
cdr3_aa: CAISPSGPTDEQFF
j_call: TRBJ2-1
v_call: TRBV10-3
clone_size: NA
d_call: TRBD2
cdr3_length: 14

cdr3_nt: TGTGCCAGCTCCCAGGCGGGGACCTCCTACAATGAGCAGTTCTTC
cdr3_aa: CASSQAGTSYNEQFF
j_call: TRBJ2-1
v_call: TRBV28
clone_size: NA
d_call: NA
cdr3_length: 15

cdr3_nt: TGTGCCAGCATGGAACTAGCCAAAAACATTCAGTACTTC
cdr3_aa: CASMELAKNIQYF
j_call: TRBJ2-4
v_call: TRBV7-2
clone_size: NA
d_call: NA
cdr3_length: 13

cdr3_nt: TGTGCTAGTGGTTTAGGGGAGGGAAACATTCAGTACTTC
cdr3_aa: CASGLGEGNIQYF
j_call: TRBJ2-4
v_call: TRBV12-5
clone_size: NA
d_call: TRBD2
cdr3_length: 13

cdr3_nt: TGTGCCAGTAGTACCGAATTCGACACTGAAGCTTTCTTT
cdr3_aa: CASSTEFDTEAFF
j_call: TRBJ1-1
v_call: TRBV19
clone_size: NA
d_call: NA
cdr3_length: 13

cdr3_nt: TGTGCCAGCAGCCCCCGGACTAGCGGGAAAGAGACCCAGTACTTC
cdr3_aa: CASSPRTSGKETQYF
j_call: TRBJ2-5
v_call: TRBV6-5
clone_size: few
d_call: TRBD2
cdr3_length: 15

cdr3_nt: TGTGCCAGCAGCGTAACGTCAGGGATTAGCACAGATACGCAGTATTTT
cdr3_aa: CASSVTSGISTDTQYF
j_call: TRBJ2-3
v_call: TRBV9
clone_size: NA
d_call: NA
cdr3_length: 16

cdr3_nt: TGTGCCAGCAGCCGCGGGACGCGTGCTTTCTTT
cdr3_aa: CASSRGTRAFF
j_call: TRBJ1-1
v_call: TRBV28
clone_size: few
d_call: NA
cdr3_length: 11

cdr3_nt: TGTGCCAGCAGAAAACTAGCGTCCTACCAAACTAGCACAGATACGCAGTATTTT
cdr3_aa: CASRKLASYQTSTDTQYF
j_call: TRBJ2-3
v_call: TRBV2
clone_size: few
d_call: TRBD2
cdr3_length: 18

cdr3_nt: TGCGCCAGCAGCCCAGTCTGGAGCGTGGCCGATACGCAGTATTTT
cdr3_aa: CASSPVWSVADTQYF
j_call: TRBJ2-3
v_call: TRBV4-3
clone_size: NA
d_call: NA
cdr3_length: 15

cdr3_nt: TGTGCCAGTAGCAACAGGGGAGGGTTGGCCGGGGAGCTGTTTTTT
cdr3_aa: CASSNRGGLAGELFF
j_call: TRBJ2-2
v_call: TRBV19
clone_size: few
d_call: NA
cdr3_length: 15

cdr3_nt: TGTGCCAGCAGCTTAGCGGGGAAGTCCCAAGAGACCCAGTACTTC
cdr3_aa: CASSLAGKSQETQYF
j_call: TRBJ2-5
v_call: TRBV7-2
clone_size: NA
d_call: NA
cdr3_length: 15

cdr3_nt: TGTGCCATCAGTGAGAGACAGACAACTAATGAAAAACTGTTTTTT
cdr3_aa: CAISERQTTNEKLFF
j_call: TRBJ1-4
v_call: TRBV10-3
clone_size: NA
d_call: NA
cdr3_length: 15

cdr3_nt: TGTGCCAGCAGTCCCCCTGCGGACCCGAGCACAGATACGCAGTATTTT
cdr3_aa: CASSPPADPSTDTQYF
j_call: TRBJ2-3
v_call: TRBV28
clone_size: NA
d_call: NA
cdr3_length: 16

cdr3_nt: TGTGCCAGTAGTATAACCGGGACTAGCGCGACACAAAACGGCAATGAGCAGTTCTTC
cdr3_aa: CASSITGTSATQNGNEQFF
j_call: TRBJ2-1
v_call: TRBV19
clone_size: few
d_call: TRBD2
cdr3_length: 19

cdr3_nt: TGTGCCAGCAGTATTGACAGGACGAACACCGGGGAGCTGTTTTTT
cdr3_aa: CASSIDRTNTGELFF
j_call: TRBJ2-2
v_call: TRBV6-5
clone_size: NA
d_call: NA
cdr3_length: 15

cdr3_nt: TGTGCCAGCAGCCAAGCGTTAGCGGGAGGGCAAGAGACCCAGTACTTC
cdr3_aa: CASSQALAGGQETQYF
j_call: TRBJ2-5
v_call: TRBV4-2
clone_size: once
d_call: TRBD2
cdr3_length: 16

cdr3_nt: TGCGCCAGCAGCTCGACAGGGGGAGCGGTGGGAGCTTTCTTT
cdr3_aa: CASSSTGGAVGAFF
j_call: TRBJ1-1
v_call: TRBV5-1
clone_size: few
d_call: TRBD1
cdr3_length: 14

cdr3_nt: TGCAGTGCTAGAGATTACGGGGTTAACTATGGCTACACCTTC
cdr3_aa: CSARDYGVNYGYTF
j_call: TRBJ1-2
v_call: TRBV20-1
clone_size: NA
d_call: NA
cdr3_length: 14

cdr3_nt: TGTGCCAGCAGAGGAGCGGGGGGGTCCTACGAGCAGTACTTC
cdr3_aa: CASRGAGGSYEQYF
j_call: TRBJ2-7
v_call: TRBV7-8
clone_size: many
d_call: TRBD2
cdr3_length: 14

cdr3_nt: TGTGCCAGCAGCGTAACTAGCGGGAGGAGGTACAATGAGCAGTTCTTC
cdr3_aa: CASSVTSGRRYNEQFF
j_call: TRBJ2-1
v_call: TRBV9
clone_size: NA
d_call: TRBD2
cdr3_length: 16

cdr3_nt: TGCAGCGTTGAATCCGCAGGGGATTTGAAGGAGACCCAGTACTTC
cdr3_aa: CSVESAGDLKETQYF
j_call: TRBJ2-5
v_call: TRBV29-1
clone_size: NA
d_call: NA
cdr3_length: 15

cdr3_nt: TGTGCCAGCAGCTTGGAGACAGGGGGCCATTCACCCCTCCACTTT
cdr3_aa: CASSLETGGHSPLHF
j_call: TRBJ1-6
v_call: TRBV7-9
clone_size: few
d_call: TRBD1
cdr3_length: 15

cdr3_nt: TGTGCCAGCAGCTTAGGGGGTAGCGGGAGGGGTACGCAGTATTTT
cdr3_aa: CASSLGGSGRGTQYF
j_call: TRBJ2-3
v_call: TRBV7-2
clone_size: NA
d_call: TRBD2
cdr3_length: 15

cdr3_nt: TGTGCCAGCAGCCGCCGGGAGAACCACGAGCAGTACTTC
cdr3_aa: CASSRRENHEQYF
j_call: TRBJ2-7
v_call: TRBV12-3/TRBV12-4
clone_size: few
d_call: NA
cdr3_length: 13

cdr3_nt: TGTGCCCAGTACTTGGTCAGGGGGTCCTACAATGAGCAGTTCTTC
cdr3_aa: CAQYLVRGSYNEQFF
j_call: TRBJ2-1
v_call: TRBV19
clone_size: NA
d_call: TRBD1
cdr3_length: 15

cdr3_nt: TGTGCCAGCAGAACCGGGCCCCCGACTGAAGCTTTCTTT
cdr3_aa: CASRTGPPTEAFF
j_call: TRBJ1-1
v_call: TRBV28
clone_size: once
d_call: NA
cdr3_length: 13

cdr3_nt: TGTGCCAGCAGCTTAGTTGGAGATGGCTACACCTTC
cdr3_aa: CASSLVGDGYTF
j_call: TRBJ1-2
v_call: TRBV7-8
clone_size: many
d_call: NA
cdr3_length: 12